The present T cell receptor (beta chain) was sequenced within a study of blood T cell repertoires in COVID-19. Study-level background: Acute and convalescent COVID-19 samples came from the United States, Italy and Spain. Nucleic acid was either cDNA or gDNA, and it came from T cells, B-cell-depleted T cells, or PBMCs.

This clone was detected only once. In the authors' methods: Amplification of reference gene primers was used by the study to estimate nucleated cell counts. Repertoires were generated with immunoSEQ multiplex PCR, while TCRdb's copy carries only in-frame clones and drops some. V, J and clone size reflect that table, while D and trimming were determined from the DNA. This sample has hundreds of thousands of clones, with approximately 86% found just once. The CDR3 is 16 amino acids. The ends were cut back, 5 bases at V and 4 bases at J, with 18 bases in the middle. From germline, CDR1 is SGHAT and CDR2 FQNNGV.

This TCR came from a human donor in a cohort sampled during active COVID-19. V and J are TRBV11-2 and TRBJ1-3, with no clear D. Material for sequencing was peripheral blood. CDR3 loop: CASSTIRAPGGNTIYF. CDR3 in DNA: TGTGCCAGCAGCACGATTCGGGCCCCGGGGGGAAACACCATATATTTT. The full variable domain, rest sourced from reference TRBV11-2 and TRBJ1-3, is EAGVAQSPRYKIIEKRQSVAFWCNPISGHATLYWYQQILGQGPKLLIQFQNNGVVDDSQLPKDRFSAERLKGVDSTLKIQPAKLEDSAVYLCASSTIRAPGGNTIYFGEGSWLTVV.